These T cell receptor beta chains were read from a single sample in a study of graft-versus-host responses after intestinal transplantation. For these receptors, no antigen is known. Using immunoSEQ multiplex PCR, the repertoire was profiled, and TCRdb retains in-frame clones only, with some absent. The sample holds approximately 99,000 clones; about nine tenths are singletons and the top ten take approximately 0.18%. The sample in question was unstimulated CD4+ T cells sorted from spleen or lymph node cells, obtained before transplant. Receptors were obtained from a human donor who was the organ donor for an intestinal transplant. Both conserved end residues are part of each CDR3. A D gene is named only where the DNA matches it firmly. Part of the rows lack a size; the others show once, few, many or a class for expanded clones.

>TRBJ2-1|-|once|TRBV4-2
CASSQASARSSYNEQFF
TGTGCCAGCAGCCAAGCTAGCGCCAGGAGCTCCTACAATGAGCAGTTCTTC
>TRBJ1-5|TRBD1|-|TRBV2
CASNDRANQPQHF
TGTGCCAGCAACGACAGGGCCAATCAGCCCCAGCATTTT
>TRBJ2-7|-|once|TRBV2
CASSGVLSYEQYF
TGTGCCAGCAGCGGAGTACTCTCCTACGAGCAGTACTTC
>TRBJ2-2|-|-|TRBV25-1
CASGGLRAMGGELFF
TGTGCCAGCGGCGGTTTGAGGGCAATGGGCGGGGAGCTGTTTTTT
>TRBJ2-5|TRBD2|-|TRBV5-6
CASDDSSGTSGQETQYF
TGTGCCAGCGACGACAGTTCCGGGACTAGCGGGCAAGAGACCCAGTACTTC
>TRBJ2-7|TRBD1|-|TRBV7-2
CASSLGTGYEQYF
TGTGCCAGCAGCTTAGGGACAGGCTACGAGCAGTACTTC
>TRBJ1-2|-|few|TRBV30
CAWSVQGYGYTF
TGTGCCTGGAGTGTACAGGGCTATGGCTACACCTTC
>TRBJ1-4|-|-|TRBV28
CASSPGREKLFF
TGTGCCAGCAGCCCAGGGCGGGAAAAACTGTTTTTT
>TRBJ1-2|TRBD1|-|TRBV5-5
CASSLPTGGNGYTF
TGTGCCAGCAGCCTCCCGACAGGGGGGAATGGCTACACCTTC
>TRBJ2-3|TRBD2|-|TRBV5-4
CASNGEGRTDTQYF
TGTGCCAGCAACGGGGAGGGGAGGACAGATACGCAGTATTTT
>TRBJ2-7|-|-|TRBV5-1
CASSLEQVAYEQYF
TGCGCCAGCAGCTTAGAGCAGGTTGCCTACGAGCAGTACTTC
>TRBJ2-2|TRBD1|-|TRBV23-1
CASRPGQPRQGARYPDTGELFF
TGCGCCAGCAGGCCTGGACAACCGAGACAGGGGGCGCGGTATCCGGACACCGGGGAGCTGTTTTTT
>TRBJ2-5|TRBD2|-|TRBV5-1
CASSSGWAGGPETQYF
TGCGCCAGCAGCTCCGGATGGGCGGGGGGGCCGGAGACCCAGTACTTC
>TRBJ2-1|TRBD2|-|TRBV9
CASSGAERGNEQFF
TGTGCCAGCAGCGGAGCGGAGCGGGGGAATGAGCAGTTCTTC
>TRBJ2-2|TRBD2|-|TRBV4-2
CASSQDPSRLAGYTGELFF
TGTGCCAGCAGCCAAGATCCTTCGAGGCTAGCGGGATACACCGGGGAGCTGTTTTTT
>TRBJ1-2|-|-|TRBV28
CASSFLRAGYTF
TGTGCCAGCAGTTTCCTCAGGGCTGGCTACACCTTC
>TRBJ1-2|-|-|TRBV7-6
CASSSTLRGASGYTF
TGTGCCAGCAGCTCGACCTTGCGGGGGGCGTCTGGCTACACCTTC
>TRBJ1-1|-|once|TRBV5-1
CASSVDMMNTEAFF
TGCGCCAGCAGCGTGGACATGATGAACACTGAAGCTTTCTTT
>TRBJ2-7|-|-|TRBV30
CAWKGSVASHEQYF
TGTGCCTGGAAAGGGAGCGTGGCCAGCCACGAGCAGTACTTC
>TRBJ2-7|TRBD1|-|TRBV6-5
CASSYTTGQGAYEQYF
TGTGCCAGCAGTTACACCACCGGACAGGGGGCCTACGAGCAGTACTTC
>TRBJ1-1|-|-|TRBV18
CASSPNHLGGNMNTEAFF
TGTGCCAGCTCACCTAACCACCTAGGGGGAAACATGAACACTGAAGCTTTCTTT
>TRBJ2-2|TRBD2|-|TRBV4-1
CASSHSTGTRVTGELFF
TGCGCCAGCAGCCACTCGACCGGGACTAGGGTTACCGGGGAGCTGTTTTTT
>TRBJ2-4|-|-|TRBV6-5
CASSEVGRRDIQYF
TGTGCCAGCAGTGAAGTCGGGCGGAGGGACATTCAGTACTTC
>TRBJ1-1|TRBD1|few|TRBV7-3
CASSPGGIPTEAFF
TGTGCCAGCAGCCCAGGGGGCATCCCGACTGAAGCTTTCTTT
>TRBJ2-4|TRBD1|-|TRBV7-2
CASSRRDRVALAKNIQYF
TGTGCCAGCAGCCGTCGGGACAGGGTAGCGTTGGCCAAAAACATTCAGTACTTC
>TRBJ2-7|-|-|TRBV19
CASSIDAGRGSYEQYF
TGTGCCAGTAGTATAGACGCGGGTAGAGGCTCCTACGAGCAGTACTTC
>TRBJ2-3|-|once|TRBV6-5
CASSYTRLGTDTQYF
TGTGCCAGCAGTTACACAAGACTCGGCACAGATACGCAGTATTTT
>TRBJ1-2|TRBD1|-|TRBV19
CASKRTGGSGYTF
TGTGCCAGTAAGAGGACAGGGGGTAGTGGCTACACCTTC
>TRBJ1-5|TRBD1|once|TRBV7-2
CASSPRGAGGYQPQHF
TGTGCCAGCAGCCCCAGGGGGGCAGGGGGGTACCAGCCCCAGCATTTT
>TRBJ2-2|-|-|TRBV6-5
CASSYMAGYTGELFF
TGTGCCAGCAGTTACATGGCAGGTTACACCGGGGAGCTGTTTTTT
>TRBJ1-2|TRBD1|-|TRBV5-1
CASSLESGGDYGYTF
TGCGCCAGCAGCTTGGAGTCAGGGGGTGACTATGGCTACACCTTC
>TRBJ2-6|-|few|TRBV6-7
CASSPPGQTGANVLTF
TGTGCCAGCAGTCCCCCGGGACAAACTGGGGCCAACGTCCTGACTTTC
>TRBJ1-1|-|-|TRBV19
CASSMRHLLSNTEAFF
TGTGCCAGTAGTATGCGGCACCTCCTGTCGAACACTGAAGCTTTCTTT
>TRBJ1-2|TRBD1|once|TRBV5-1
CASSPGTGPYGYTF
TGCGCCAGCAGCCCCGGGACAGGGCCCTATGGCTACACCTTC
>TRBJ2-5|TRBD1|once|TRBV9
CASSVGLDRGLETQYF
TGTGCCAGCAGCGTGGGCCTGGACAGGGGGTTGGAGACCCAGTACTTC
>TRBJ2-1|TRBD2|-|TRBV7-8
CASSTPGRGERNEQFF
TGTGCCAGCAGCACCCCAGGGCGGGGGGAGAGGAATGAGCAGTTCTTC
>TRBJ2-7|TRBD2|-|TRBV5-1
CASSALAGASTYEQYF
TGCGCCAGCAGCGCCTTAGCGGGGGCCTCGACCTACGAGCAGTACTTC
>TRBJ1-1|TRBD1|few|TRBV4-1
CASSQLDRGRTEAFF
TGCGCCAGCAGCCAATTGGACAGGGGGCGGACTGAAGCTTTCTTT
>TRBJ2-7|-|-|TRBV15
CATSRGAGGGDEQYF
TGTGCCACCAGCAGAGGGGCAGGAGGAGGGGACGAGCAGTACTTC
>TRBJ2-1|TRBD2|-|TRBV7-2
CASSTLAGGSNEQFF
TGTGCCAGCAGCACCTTAGCGGGGGGGTCCAATGAGCAGTTCTTC
>TRBJ2-1|-|-|TRBV7-3
CASSLTTGGEQFF
TGTGCCAGCAGCTTAACAACCGGGGGTGAGCAGTTCTTC
>TRBJ2-5|-|-|TRBV5-4
CASSPWGTVETQYF
TGTGCCAGCAGCCCCTGGGGCACTGTAGAGACCCAGTACTTC
>TRBJ2-7|-|-|TRBV10-3
CAIGTGDYEQYF
TGTGCCATCGGTACAGGTGACTACGAGCAGTACTTC
>TRBJ1-1|-|-|TRBV9
CASSVDDRAMNTEAFF
TGTGCCAGCAGCGTAGACGACAGAGCCATGAACACTGAAGCTTTCTTT
>TRBJ2-6|TRBD2|once|TRBV9
CASSVDGGAYSGANVLTF
TGTGCCAGCAGCGTAGACGGGGGGGCCTACTCTGGGGCCAACGTCCTGACTTTC
>TRBJ2-3|-|-|TRBV28
CASSLARGISTDTQYF
TGTGCCAGCAGTTTAGCCAGGGGAATAAGCACAGATACGCAGTATTTT
>TRBJ1-3|-|-|TRBV11-2
CASSLRRVSVSGNTIYF
TGTGCCAGCAGCTTACGTCGGGTGTCCGTCTCTGGAAACACCATATATTTT
>TRBJ2-7|-|-|TRBV6-5
CASSYTEGQSYEQYF
TGTGCCAGCAGTTACACCGAAGGACAGTCCTACGAGCAGTACTTC